These T cell receptor beta chains were read from a single sample in a study of blood T cell repertoires in COVID-19. The data were produced by immunoSEQ multiplex PCR, yet TCRdb's version contains in-frame clones alone and is incomplete. The data contain approximately 36,000 clones, around four fifths of them singletons. The sequencing sample was made of peripheral blood. The source is a man in his fifties or sixties with active COVID-19. Both conserved end residues are part of each CDR3. The D gene is left open where the match is weak. Size values are once, few and many counts, or a class for expanded clones, and some rows have none.

V gene	clone size	J gene	D gene	CDR3 DNA	CDR3 protein
TRBV6-5	once	TRBJ2-7	-	TGTGCCAGCAGATCCCCCGGGGCGGGGGAGCAGTACTTC	CASRSPGAGEQYF
TRBV18	-	TRBJ1-4	-	TGTGCCAGCTCAATCTCGGACTCTGCAACTAATGAAAAACTGTTTTTT	CASSISDSATNEKLFF
TRBV5-1	few	TRBJ2-2	-	TGCGCCAGCAGCTTTGAGGGCCTGAACACCGGGGAGCTGTTTTTT	CASSFEGLNTGELFF
TRBV4-1	-	TRBJ1-1	TRBD1	TGCGCCAGCAGCCAGGGACACAGGGGAGAAGCTTTCTTT	CASSQGHRGEAFF
TRBV19	few	TRBJ2-2	TRBD2	TGTGCCAGTAGCACTAGCGGGGGTAACACCGGGGAGCTGTTTTTT	CASSTSGGNTGELFF
TRBV5-1	-	TRBJ2-7	TRBD1	TGCGCCAGCAGCTTCGCAGGACAGGGCTACGAGCAGTACTTC	CASSFAGQGYEQYF
TRBV9	-	TRBJ2-1	-	TGTGCCAGCAGCTTATACAATGAGCAGTTCTTC	CASSLYNEQFF
TRBV7-2	-	TRBJ2-7	TRBD2	TGTGCCAGCAGCTCCCGGGACTACGCTCGGTACGAGCAGTACTTC	CASSSRDYARYEQYF
TRBV19	-	TRBJ2-3	TRBD1	TGTGCCAGTAGTATTCCGGGACAGGGAACAGATACGCAGTATTTT	CASSIPGQGTDTQYF
TRBV18	-	TRBJ1-3	-	TGTGCCAGCTCACCGGACACATCTGGAAACACCATATATTTT	CASSPDTSGNTIYF
TRBV20-1	-	TRBJ2-7	-	TGCAGTGCCCACCGCAGGGAGCAGTACTTC	CSAHRREQYF
TRBV2	few	TRBJ2-7	-	TGTGCCAGCATTGGACAGACAAGCTACGAGCAGTACTTC	CASIGQTSYEQYF
TRBV15	few	TRBJ1-1	-	TGTGCCACCACACATCGAGTATGGGAGGACACTGAAGCTTTCTTT	CATTHRVWEDTEAFF
TRBV19	few	TRBJ1-2	-	TGTGCCAGTAGTCCACAGGGAAGAGGATATGGCTACACCTTC	CASSPQGRGYGYTF
TRBV4-2	few	TRBJ2-7	TRBD2	TGTGCCAGCAGCCACGCCTTACTAGCGGGAAACTCCTACGAGCAGTACTTC	CASSHALLAGNSYEQYF
TRBV15	-	TRBJ1-1	-	TGTGCCACCAGCGCCCCGGGGTTGCCTGACACTGAAGCTTTCTTT	CATSAPGLPDTEAFF
TRBV28	once	TRBJ1-1	-	TGTGCCAGCAGTTTATGGTCGCAGGCACTCACTGAAGCTTTCTTT	CASSLWSQALTEAFF
TRBV5-1	-	TRBJ1-6	-	TGCGCCAGCAGCATACGGACAGCGCCCAATTCACCCCTCCACTTT	CASSIRTAPNSPLHF
TRBV6-6	-	TRBJ2-5	TRBD2	TGTGCCAGCAGTCCCCGGACTAGCGGGGGGGTGAGGGAGACCCAGTACTTC	CASSPRTSGGVRETQYF
TRBV5-6	-	TRBJ2-4	-	TGTGCCAGCAGCTTGGGATCAGGGCTAGCCAAAAACATTCAGTACTTC	CASSLGSGLAKNIQYF
TRBV5-1	-	TRBJ2-2	-	TGCGCCAGCAGCTTGGGTATAGCGAACACCGGGGAGCTGTTTTTT	CASSLGIANTGELFF
TRBV10-3	-	TRBJ2-3	TRBD2	TGTGCCATCCGGGGGGGTGGGGTTGCCCCAGATACGCAGTATTTT	CAIRGGGVAPDTQYF
TRBV2	-	TRBJ1-2	TRBD1	TGTGCCAGCAGTCGACAGGGTACGGCTGGCTACACCTTC	CASSRQGTAGYTF
TRBV6-2/TRBV6-3	-	TRBJ2-1	-	TGTGCCAGCAGTTCATTGGCGACCGGGACTGGGAAAAGGAGCTCCTACAATGAGCAGTTCTTC	CASSSLATGTGKRSSYNEQFF
TRBV7-8	-	TRBJ1-5	-	TGTGCCAGCAGCCACGACACCTTCAATCAGCCCCAGCATTTT	CASSHDTFNQPQHF
TRBV5-1	once	TRBJ1-4	TRBD1	TGCGCCAGCAGCATGGACAGGGGGTGGGGTGAAAAACTGTTTTTT	CASSMDRGWGEKLFF
TRBV5-4	-	TRBJ2-1	-	TGTGCCAGCAGCGCCCCCTGGCAGGGAGGAAACAATGAGCAGTTCTTC	CASSAPWQGGNNEQFF
TRBV19	few	TRBJ1-1	-	TGTGCCAGTAGTATAGCGGCGGGGGCTGAAGCTTTCTTT	CASSIAAGAEAFF
TRBV11-2	-	TRBJ1-1	-	TGTGCCAGCAGCTTTAGCGGCGGCGTGAACACTGAAGCTTTCTTT	CASSFSGGVNTEAFF
TRBV10-3	once	TRBJ2-3	TRBD2	TGTGCCATCAGCCGGGGTAGCGGGGTGGGCACAGATACGCAGTATTTT	CAISRGSGVGTDTQYF
TRBV21-1	-	TRBJ2-6	-	TGTGCCAGCAGAACCGGTGCTGGGGCCAACGTCCTGACTTTC	CASRTGAGANVLTF
TRBV5-1	-	TRBJ2-1	-	TGCGCCAGCAGCTTGGCCTGGCAGGGCGAGCAGTTCTTC	CASSLAWQGEQFF